A single sample gave rise to the 9 T cell receptor beta chains below, sequenced in a study of glioma-infiltrating T cells after dendritic cell vaccination. The method was immunoSEQ multiplex PCR; TCRdb's version includes in-frame clones alone and lacks a portion of them. The sample holds some 70,000 clones, under 90% seen once. Sequencing used blood, obtained before dendritic cell vaccination. The receptors were sampled from a human donor with glioblastoma.

Note on this clone: Within the sample, other DNA sequences also encode this same CDR3. The chain has TRBV5-1 and TRBJ1-2, with TRBD1 as a possible D gene (5 bases). Germline CDR1 and CDR2: SGHRS and YFSETQ. The CDR3 runs to 13 residues. V was pared by 4 bases and J by 2 bases, with 9 bases between. CDR3 nucleotides: TGCGCCAGCAGCATAGACAGAAACTATGGCTACACCTTC. This sequence encodes CASSIDRNYGYTF. Full variable domain (outside the CDR3, taken from reference TRBV5-1 and TRBJ1-2): KAGVTQTPRYLIKTRGQQVTLSCSPISGHRSVSWYQQTPGQGLQFLFEYFSETQRNKGNFPGRFSGRQFSNSRSEMNVSTLELGDSALYLCASSIDRNYGYTFGSGTRLTVV.

CDR3 protein: CASSQRGGPTDTQYF. The CDR3, as DNA: TGCGCCAGCAGCCAGCGGGGGGGTCCCACAGATACGCAGTATTTT. This chain connects TRBV4-3 to TRBJ2-3, with TRBD2 matching over 9 bases. The V segment lost 3 bases and the J segment 2 bases; nucleotides outside the gene matches: 3. The CDR3 runs 15 residues. Germline assignment: CDR1 LGHNA and CDR2 YSLEER.

The CDR3 loop is CASSSAGGGGYTF. Here the CDR3 DNA reads TGTGCCAGCAGCTCCGCGGGTGGCGGTGGCTACACCTTC. The gene calls are TRBV7-2 and TRBJ1-2; no reliable D call. Germline assignment: CDR1 SGHTA and CDR2 FQGNSA. V was clipped by 4 bases and J by 7 bases, with 13 bases between them. CDR3 length: 13 amino acids.

CDR3 residues: CASSYGPEAEAFF. CDR3 sequence (DNA): TGTGCCAGCAGTTACGGGCCAGAAGCTGAAGCTTTCTTT. This chain connects TRBV6-5 to TRBJ1-1, with unresolved D. V dropped 2 bases and J dropped 6 bases, with 10 bases sitting between them. Germline CDR1 reads MNHEY; CDR2 reads SVGAGI. The length of the CDR3 is 13 residues.

The rearrangement joins TRBV5-1 to TRBJ2-4, with D perhaps TRBD1 (6 bases). Germline V gene lookup returns CDR1 SGHRS and CDR2 YFSETQ. This CDR3 is 17 amino acids long. Between the trimmed V and J ends, which lost 0 bases and 0 bases, there was a span of 13 bases. The CDR3 bases are TGCGCCAGCAGCTTGGTAGGGACAACTAAAGCCAAAAACATTCAGTACTTC. This gives the protein CASSLVGTTKAKNIQYF.

The DNA of the CDR3 is TGTGCCAGCAGCTTCCTTACCGCCTATTGGGGGACAGAGAACTATGGCTACACCTTC. It specifies CASSFLTAYWGTENYGYTF. This rearrangement joins TRBV5-4 to TRBJ1-2, with TRBD1 matching over 7 bases. V was clipped by 2 bases and J by 2 bases; unmatched bases: 18. Per germline, CDR1 SGHNT and CDR2 YYREEE (reference sequence). This CDR3 is 19 amino acids long.

The chain joins TRBV7-9 to TRBJ1-1; D not resolved. This CDR3 region has 15 residues. With 5 bases removed from V and 4 bases from J, the gap between germline ends came to 17 bases. Germline V CDR1 and CDR2: SEHNR, FQNEAQ (reference sequence). CDR3 region: CASSPGRSAGTEAFF. The CDR3 DNA reads as TGTGCCAGCAGCCCTGGGAGAAGCGCGGGCACTGAAGCTTTCTTT.

This rearrangement joins TRBV5-8 to TRBJ2-7; 8 nucleotides line up with TRBD2. Germline assignment: CDR1 SGHTS and CDR2 YDEGEE. The CDR3 has 15 amino acids. The J segment lost 2 bases and the V segment lost 4 bases, leaving 8 bases of the junction unmatched. The CDR3 protein is CASSPPGGLPYEQYF. The CDR3 region has the DNA TGTGCCAGCAGCCCCCCGGGAGGGCTACCCTACGAGCAGTACTTC.

The chain couples TRBV7-2 to TRBJ2-1, with 11 bases lining up with TRBD2. V lost 3 bases to trimming and J lost 4 bases; unmatched junction nucleotides: 5. The CDR3 covers 16 residues. The germline CDR1 and CDR2 sequences are SGHTA and FQGNSA. The CDR3 region is CASSFTSGGPYNEQFF. In DNA, the CDR3 is TGTGCCAGCAGCTTCACTAGCGGGGGACCGTACAATGAGCAGTTCTTC.